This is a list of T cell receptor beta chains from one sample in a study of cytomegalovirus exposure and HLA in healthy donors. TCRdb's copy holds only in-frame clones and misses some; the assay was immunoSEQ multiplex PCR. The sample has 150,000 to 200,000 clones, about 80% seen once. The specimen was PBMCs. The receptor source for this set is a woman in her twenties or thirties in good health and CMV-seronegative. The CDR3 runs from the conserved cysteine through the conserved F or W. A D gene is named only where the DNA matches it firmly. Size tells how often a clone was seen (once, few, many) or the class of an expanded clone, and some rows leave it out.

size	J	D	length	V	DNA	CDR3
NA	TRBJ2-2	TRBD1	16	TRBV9	TGTGCCAGCAGGGAGGGAGACAGGGGGTACACCGGGGAGCTGTTTTTT	CASREGDRGYTGELFF
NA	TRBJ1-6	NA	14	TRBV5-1	TGCGCCAGCAGCTTGGAACAGTATGATTCACCCCTCCACTTT	CASSLEQYDSPLHF
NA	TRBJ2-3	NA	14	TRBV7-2	TGTGCCAGCAGCTTACGGGGGACCGCCCCCACGCAGTATTTT	CASSLRGTAPTQYF
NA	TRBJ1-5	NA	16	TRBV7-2	TGTGCCAGCAGCTTATCCGGACGGAGGTGGAATCAGCCCCAGCATTTT	CASSLSGRRWNQPQHF
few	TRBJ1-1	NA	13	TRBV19	TGTGCCAGTAGTTTTACAGGAGACACTGAAGCTTTCTTT	CASSFTGDTEAFF
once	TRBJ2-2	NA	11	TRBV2	TGTGCCAGCACCTACGCCGGGGAGCTGTTTTTT	CASTYAGELFF
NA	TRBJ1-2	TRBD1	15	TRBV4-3	TGCGCCAGCAGCCAAGAGGGGACAGGGGACTATGGCTACACCTTC	CASSQEGTGDYGYTF
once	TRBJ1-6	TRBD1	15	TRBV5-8	TGTGCCAGCAGCTTGGCGGCAGGGGGTAGTTCACCCCTCCACTTT	CASSLAAGGSSPLHF
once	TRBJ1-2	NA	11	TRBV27	TGTGCCAGCAGTTACTCTTCGGGCTACACCTTC	CASSYSSGYTF
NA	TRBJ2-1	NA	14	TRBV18	TGTGCCAGCTATGGGGGCAGCTCCTACAATGAGCAGTTCTTC	CASYGGSSYNEQFF
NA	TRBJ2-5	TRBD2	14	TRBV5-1	TGCGCCAGCACTGGGCGGGAGGGCCCTGAGACCCAGTACTTC	CASTGREGPETQYF
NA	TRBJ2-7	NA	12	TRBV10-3	TGTGCCATCAGTGCTCCTTCCGGCGAGCAGTACTTC	CAISAPSGEQYF
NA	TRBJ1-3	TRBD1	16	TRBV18	TGTGCCAGCTCACCGACGTCCGGGACAGAAGGAAACACCATATATTTT	CASSPTSGTEGNTIYF
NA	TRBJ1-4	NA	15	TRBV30	TGTGCCTGGAGTCCCCTGGGCAGTCTTAATGAAAAACTGTTTTTT	CAWSPLGSLNEKLFF
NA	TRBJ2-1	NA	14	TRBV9	TGTGCCAGCAGCGTAGCACCAGATCCCAATGAGCAGTTCTTC	CASSVAPDPNEQFF